Below, 30 T cell receptor beta chains from the same sample are listed, as sequenced in a study of CD8 T cells in cerebrospinal fluid in Alzheimer's disease. TCRdb reprocessed the 10x single-cell sequencing reads and keeps a single row for each CDR3 protein, giving no DNA. The sample holds some 750 distinct CDR3 sequences. Sequenced input: cerebrospinal fluid. These receptors were taken from a human donor in good health.

This clonotype registers medium-sized by frequency. V usage is TRBV30 and J usage is TRBJ2-1; TCRdb's D call of TRBD1 is untestable without DNA. The CDR3 runs to 13 residues. Germline CDR1 reads GTSNPN; CDR2 reads SVGIG (reference sequence). This CDR3 reads CAWSVGGGREQFF. The full variable domain, rest sourced from reference TRBV30 and TRBJ2-1, is SQTIHQWPATLVQPVGSPLSLECTVEGTSNPNLYWYRQAAGRGLQLLFYSVGIGQISSEVPQNLSASRPQDRQFILSSKKLLLSDSGFYLCAWSVGGGREQFFGPGTRLTVL.

This clonotype counts as large by frequency. The chain combines TRBV3-1 with TRBJ2-1. The CDR3 spans 14 residues. CDR1 LGHDT and CDR2 YNNKEL come from the germline V gene (reference sequence). CDR3: CASSQDKSYNEQFF.

This clonotype shows up as large by frequency. V and J are TRBV6-2 or TRBV6-3 and TRBJ1-1. This CDR3 spans 11 amino acids. Germline loops: CDR1 MNHEY, CDR2 SVGEGT. The CDR3 sequence is CASSLGTRAFF.

Its frequency marks this clonotype as large. The CDR3 reads CASSPGAYNSPLHF. V usage is TRBV7-8 and J usage is TRBJ1-6; TCRdb designates TRBD1, a call that cannot be tested without DNA. Per germline, CDR1 SGHVS and CDR2 FQNEAQ. This CDR3 has 14 residues.

This clonotype is deemed medium-sized by its frequency. This chain connects TRBV2 to TRBJ2-4. The CDR3 is 16 amino acids. Germline-derived CDR1 and CDR2 are SNHLY and FYNNEI. The CDR3 here is CASINEVAAAKNIQYF.

This clonotype is classed as medium-sized by frequency. This sequence joins TRBV2 and TRBJ1-1; with no DNA, the TCRdb D assignment of TRBD1 cannot be verified. Germline V CDR1 and CDR2: SNHLY, FYNNEI. The CDR3 is 14 residues long. CDR3 sequence reads: CASTRQGRGTEAFF.

Its frequency marks this clonotype as medium-sized. The chain uses TRBV12-3 or TRBV12-4 and TRBJ2-2; without DNA, the TCRdb call of TRBD1 cannot be checked. The CDR3 runs to 15 residues. This CDR3 is CASSKLPGTTGELFF.

In terms of frequency, this clonotype is medium-sized. This chain joins TRBV3-1 and TRBJ1-5; absent DNA, TCRdb's TRBD1 call cannot be checked. Germline lookup yields CDR1 LGHDT and CDR2 YNNKEL (reference sequence). CDR3 length equals 15 residues. The CDR3 sequence is CASSPTGGSNQPQHF.

According to its frequency, this clonotype is medium-sized. The chain links TRBV15 to TRBJ2-1; TCRdb proposes TRBD2, but this gene call is untestable without DNA. The CDR3 is made up of 16 amino acids. CDR1 and CDR2 from the germline V gene are LNHNV and YYDKDF (reference sequence). CDR3 loop: CATSRARGGLHNEQFF.

This chain links TRBV13 with TRBJ1-1. This CDR3 region has 11 residues. Germline V lookup: CDR1 PRHDT, CDR2 FYEKMQ (reference sequence). The CDR3 loop reads CASRQYTEAFF. Based on the CDR3 plus reference TRBV13 and TRBJ1-1, the full variable domain is AAGVIQSPRHLIKEKRETATLKCYPIPRHDTVYWYQQGPGQDPQFLISFYEKMQSDKGSIPDRFSAQQFSDYHSELNMSSLELGDSALYFCASRQYTEAFFGQGTRLTVV.

Measured by frequency, this clonotype is medium-sized. The chain links TRBV5-1 to TRBJ1-1. Germline CDR1 is SGHRS and CDR2 is YFSETQ. This CDR3 contains 12 residues. This chain's CDR3 is CASSLMNTEAFF. Combining the CDR3 with reference TRBV5-1 and TRBJ1-1 gives the whole variable domain KAGVTQTPRYLIKTRGQQVTLSCSPISGHRSVSWYQQTPGQGLQFLFEYFSETQRNKGNFPGRFSGRQFSNSRSEMNVSTLELGDSALYLCASSLMNTEAFFGQGTRLTVV.

This clonotype is called large based on its frequency. J is TRBJ2-3 and V is TRBV10-1; TCRdb picks TRBD1, but there is no DNA to check that call. The CDR3 contains 13 residues. Germline V gene sequence: CDR1 WNHNN, CDR2 SYGVQD (reference sequence). The CDR3 loop is CASGTGDLDTQYF.

J is TRBJ2-1 and V is TRBV20-1. From germline, CDR1 is DFQATT and CDR2 SNEGSKA (reference sequence). The CDR3 is made up of 13 amino acids. The CDR3: CSARDELELRQFF.

This clonotype is labeled medium-sized based on frequency. This sequence joins TRBV12-3 or TRBV12-4 and TRBJ2-2; the TRBD1 assignment by TCRdb is unverifiable without DNA. This CDR3 region has 16 residues. This chain's CDR3 is CASSLRAGGNTGELFF.

This clonotype is large by frequency. This sequence joins TRBV5-1 and TRBJ1-6; TCRdb indicates TRBD1, and absent DNA this call remains unverified. The germline CDR1 and CDR2 sequences are SGHRS and YFSETQ. The CDR3 spans 12 residues. The CDR3: CASSLTGPPLHF.

This clonotype registers medium-sized (0.01 to 0.1%) by frequency. CDR3 region: CASSPTDRGLSYEQYF. The V and J genes are TRBV18 and TRBJ2-7; the TCRdb call, TRBD1, lacks DNA for checking. Germline CDR1 is KGHSH and CDR2 is LQKENI. The CDR3 covers 16 residues.

Its frequency marks this clonotype as medium-sized (0.01 to 0.1%). This chain connects TRBV29-1 to TRBJ2-1; the TRBD2 assignment by TCRdb is unverifiable without DNA. The CDR3 is 14 amino acids. Germline V gene data show CDR1 as SQVTM and CDR2 as ANQGSEA. The CDR3 reads CSVDGAGPNNEQFF.

Judged by frequency, this clonotype is hyperexpanded (1% or more). This chain links TRBV5-1 with TRBJ2-5; the TCRdb call, TRBD1, lacks DNA for checking. Per the germline V gene, CDR1 is SGHRS and CDR2 is YFSETQ. The CDR3 totals 13 residues. CDR3 protein: CASSLRGQETQYF.

This clonotype is medium-sized (0.01 to 0.1%) by frequency. This chain uses TRBV6-4 with TRBJ2-2. The CDR3 length is 17 residues. Germline CDR1 reads MRHNA; CDR2 reads SNTAGT. This CDR3 reads CASSALAGLTNTGELFF.

Judged by frequency, this clonotype is large. The chain recombines TRBV20-1 with TRBJ1-1. The CDR3 covers 15 residues. Germline V gives CDR1 DFQATT, CDR2 SNEGSKA (reference sequence). The CDR3 reads CSARDITRPDTEAFF.

This clonotype is identified as medium-sized from frequency. This chain connects TRBV7-2 to TRBJ1-1. Germline V gene data show CDR1 as SGHTA and CDR2 as FQGNSA. The CDR3 is made up of 13 amino acids. The CDR3 is CASSLQPNTEAFF.

This clonotype is deemed medium-sized by its frequency. This rearrangement joins TRBV3-1 to TRBJ2-6; TCRdb names TRBD1, which stays unverified in the absence of DNA. CDR1 is LGHDT and CDR2 is YNNKEL in the germline V gene (reference sequence). CDR3 length: 20 residues. The CDR3 spells CASSPRHLGQGSSGANVLTF. Complete variable domain (other parts from reference TRBV3-1 and TRBJ2-6): DTAVSQTPKYLVTQMGNDKSIKCEQNLGHDTMYWYKQDSKKFLKIMFSYNNKELIINETVPNRFSPKSPDKAHLNLHINSLELGDSAVYFCASSPRHLGQGSSGANVLTFGAGSRLTVL.

Its frequency marks this clonotype as medium-sized. This rearrangement joins TRBV11-2 to TRBJ1-2. This CDR3 has 15 residues. From germline, CDR1 is SGHAT and CDR2 FQNNGV. CDR3 protein: CASSLDPQTPYGYTF. Drawing the rest from reference TRBV11-2 and TRBJ1-2, the complete variable domain is EAGVAQSPRYKIIEKRQSVAFWCNPISGHATLYWYQQILGQGPKLLIQFQNNGVVDDSQLPKDRFSAERLKGVDSTLKIQPAKLEDSAVYLCASSLDPQTPYGYTFGSGTRLTVV.

This clonotype is classed as hyperexpanded by frequency. The chain carries TRBV5-1 and TRBJ2-4; the TCRdb D gene call, TRBD1, has no DNA to confirm it. The CDR3 consists of 16 residues. Germline-derived CDR1 and CDR2 are SGHRS and YFSETQ. The CDR3 loop reads CASSFTGATRVDIQYF.

In terms of frequency, this clonotype is medium-sized. The chain has TRBV19 and TRBJ1-5. The CDR3 totals 12 residues. Looked up from germline, CDR1 is LNHDA and CDR2 is SQIVND (reference sequence). CDR3: CASAMSSLSQHF.

By frequency, this clonotype is medium-sized (0.01 to 0.1%). The V call is TRBV29-1, the J call TRBJ2-3; the D call from TCRdb, TRBD1, cannot be confirmed without DNA. The CDR3 is 12 residues long. The germline CDR1 and CDR2 sequences are SQVTM and ANQGSEA. Here the CDR3 reads CSTKGGTDTQYF.

This clonotype is identified as medium-sized from frequency. V and J are TRBV29-1 and TRBJ1-2. Germline V gives CDR1 SQVTM, CDR2 ANQGSEA. The CDR3 covers 14 residues. Here the CDR3 reads CSVAHLVSTDGYTF.

This clonotype is labeled medium-sized based on frequency. The V call is TRBV18, the J call TRBJ2-4. The germline gives CDR1 KGHSH, CDR2 LQKENI. This CDR3 contains 13 residues. The CDR3 spells CASSPGKENIQYF.

This clonotype is labeled medium-sized based on frequency. The rearrangement uses TRBV12-3 or TRBV12-4 and TRBJ2-1; checking the TCRdb D call of TRBD2 is not possible without DNA. The CDR3 is 15 residues long. This CDR3 reads CASSRGGGFGNEQFF.

This clonotype is identified as medium-sized (0.01 to 0.1%) from frequency. The chain combines TRBV5-6 with TRBJ2-2; TCRdb picks TRBD1, but there is no DNA to check that call. Germline V gene lookup returns CDR1 SGHDT and CDR2 YYEEEE. CDR3 size: 16 residues. The CDR3 loop is CASSLRQGASVGELFF. Full variable domain (rest looked up from reference TRBV5-6 and TRBJ2-2): DAGVTQSPTHLIKTRGQQVTLRCSPKSGHDTVSWYQQALGQGPQFIFQYYEEEERQRGNFPDRFSGHQFPNYSSELNVNALLLGDSALYLCASSLRQGASVGELFFGEGSRLTVL.